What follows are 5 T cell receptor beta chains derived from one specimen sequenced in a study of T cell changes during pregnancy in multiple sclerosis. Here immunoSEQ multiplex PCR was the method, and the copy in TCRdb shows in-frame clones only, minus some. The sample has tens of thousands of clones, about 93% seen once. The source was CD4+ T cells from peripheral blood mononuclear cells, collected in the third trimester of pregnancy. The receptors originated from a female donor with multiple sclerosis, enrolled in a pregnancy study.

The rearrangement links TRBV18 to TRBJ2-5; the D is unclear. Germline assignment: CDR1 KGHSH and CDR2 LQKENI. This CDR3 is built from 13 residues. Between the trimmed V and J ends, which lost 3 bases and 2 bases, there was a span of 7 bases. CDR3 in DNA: TGTGCCAGCTCACCCCCGGGTCAAGAGACCCAGTACTTC. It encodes CASSPPGQETQYF.

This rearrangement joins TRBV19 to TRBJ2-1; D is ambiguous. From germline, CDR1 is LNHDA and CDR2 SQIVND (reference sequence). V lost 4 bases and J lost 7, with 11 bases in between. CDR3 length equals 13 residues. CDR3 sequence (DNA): TGTGCCAGTAGTACATTACGAGAAAATGAGCAGTTCTTC. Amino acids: CASSTLRENEQFF.

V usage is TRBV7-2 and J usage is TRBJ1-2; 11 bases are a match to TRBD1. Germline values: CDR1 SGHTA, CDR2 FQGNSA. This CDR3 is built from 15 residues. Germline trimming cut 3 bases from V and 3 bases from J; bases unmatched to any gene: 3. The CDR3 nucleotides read TGTGCCAGCAGCTTTGGACAGGGGGCGGACTATGGCTACACCTTC. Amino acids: CASSFGQGADYGYTF. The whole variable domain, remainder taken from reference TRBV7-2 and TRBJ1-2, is GAGVSQSPSNKVTEKGKDVELRCDPISGHTALYWYRQSLGQGLEFLIYFQGNSAPDKSGLPSDRFSAERTGGSVSTLTIQRTQQEDSAVYLCASSFGQGADYGYTFGSGTRLTVV.

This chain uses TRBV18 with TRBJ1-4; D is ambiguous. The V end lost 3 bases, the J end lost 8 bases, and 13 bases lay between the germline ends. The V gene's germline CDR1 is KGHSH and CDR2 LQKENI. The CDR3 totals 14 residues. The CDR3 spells CASSPITGREKLFF. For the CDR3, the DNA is TGTGCCAGCTCACCCATCACGGGTAGAGAAAAACTGTTTTTT.

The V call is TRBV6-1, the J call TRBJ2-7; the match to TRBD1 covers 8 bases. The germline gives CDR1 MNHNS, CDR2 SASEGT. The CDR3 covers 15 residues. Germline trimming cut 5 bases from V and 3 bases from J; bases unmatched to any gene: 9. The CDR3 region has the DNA TGTGCCAGCAGTTCCGGGGGACAGGTGGTCTACGAGCAGTACTTC. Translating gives CASSSGGQVVYEQYF.